This T cell receptor (beta chain) was identified in a study of blood T cells in healthy people across ages. General study results and limits: A roughly linear age-dependent decrease characterized TCR beta diversity per million T cells. Strong correlation existed between TCR beta diversity and naive T cell percentage. From one million sequenced T cells, diversity estimates were lower bounds.

The CDR3 runs 12 residues. Between the trimmed V and J ends, which lost 3 bases and 4 bases, there was a span of 9 bases. Germline V gene sequence: CDR1 SQVTM, CDR2 ANQGSEA. This clonotype was picked up many times. Its target is unknown. The use of a sample-barcoded 5' primer and a J-beta primer mix characterized a second PCR of about 7 to 12 cycles. TCRdb independently ran MiXCR on the 5' RACE reads; one entry per CDR3 protein. The sample holds around 670,000 distinct CDR3 sequences; roughly 30% are singletons and the top ten take 15% to 18%. The chain joins TRBV29-1 to TRBJ1-2; D uncertain. The sequencing sample was made of blood. This sequence was found in a woman of 80 years or more in good health. The CDR3 loop reads CSVDRRPYGYTF. The CDR3 DNA reads as TGCAGCGTTGACAGGCGGCCCTATGGCTACACCTTC.